This is a list of T cell receptor beta chains from one sample in a study of blood T cell repertoires in COVID-19. Here immunoSEQ multiplex PCR was the method, and the copy in TCRdb shows in-frame clones only, minus some. This repertoire shows a few hundred thousand clones, about nine tenths found once; its top ten account for approximately 3.1%. The specimen sequenced was PBMCs or T cells enriched from blood (not recorded which). The source of these receptors is a woman between 45 and 65 years old in a cohort exposed to, infected with or recovered from COVID-19 (not recorded which). The CDR3 runs from the conserved cysteine through the conserved F or W. A D gene is named only where the DNA matches it firmly. Where a row states a size, it is once, few, many or the class of an expanded clone; other rows omit it.

d_call | j_call | clone_size | v_call | cdr3_nt | cdr3_aa
. | TRBJ1-2 | few | TRBV29-1 | TGCAGCGTTCCTTCGGGGCCGGGGGACTATGGCTACACCTTC | CSVPSGPGDYGYTF
TRBD1 | TRBJ1-5 | once | TRBV7-2 | TGTGCCAGCAGCTCCCACAGGGGCCAGCCCCAGCATTTT | CASSSHRGQPQHF
. | TRBJ2-2 | . | TRBV10-3 | TGTGCCATCAGCCTGGACAGGGGACGGATGAGCGGGGGGAACGGGGAGCTGTTTTTT | CAISLDRGRMSGGNGELFF
. | TRBJ1-2 | . | TRBV3-1/TRBV3-2 | TGTGCCAGCAGTCTCCACAGGGATGGCTACACCTTC | CASSLHRDGYTF
. | TRBJ2-5 | . | TRBV7-3 | TGTGCCAGCAGTAGACACCCACGGACAGGGAGGGAAGAGACCCAGTACTTC | CASSRHPRTGREETQYF
. | TRBJ2-3 | . | TRBV4-2 | TGTGCCAGCAGCCTAGTAGTGGGCGCCACAGATACGCAGTATTTT | CASSLVVGATDTQYF
. | TRBJ1-2 | once | TRBV2 | TGTGCCAGCAGGGGAGGGCGTGACTATGGCTACACCTTC | CASRGGRDYGYTF
. | TRBJ2-3 | . | TRBV28 | TGTGCCAGCAGTTCCCCCCTGGGGCTAACTACGCAGTATTTT | CASSSPLGLTTQYF
TRBD1 | TRBJ1-3 | . | TRBV18 | TGTGCCAGCTCACGGGACAGAGGAAACACCATATATTTT | CASSRDRGNTIYF
. | TRBJ1-4 | . | TRBV4-1 | TGCGCCAGCAGCCAGTGGATGCGGGAAAAACTGTTTTTT | CASSQWMREKLFF
TRBD1 | TRBJ1-1 | . | TRBV30 | TGTGCCTGGAGTGTCTCACGGACAGGGGGCTTCATCTTCTTT | CAWSVSRTGGFIFF
TRBD2 | TRBJ2-1 | . | TRBV6-2/TRBV6-3 | TGTGCCAGCACCCCCGGGGGGGCGAGCTCCTACAATGAGCAGTTCTTC | CASTPGGASSYNEQFF
. | TRBJ2-6 | . | TRBV4-2 | TGTGCCAGCAGCCAAGACCTCCTAGCTGGGGCCAACGTCCTGACTTTC | CASSQDLLAGANVLTF
. | TRBJ1-3 | once | TRBV12-1 | TGTGCCAGCAGCCCGAGGACAGGGCCCCCTGGAAACACCATATATTTT | CASSPRTGPPGNTIYF
TRBD2 | TRBJ2-2 | few | TRBV3-1/TRBV3-2 | TGTGCCAGCAGCCAAGGACTAGCGGGGCCAACCGGGGAGCTGTTTTTT | CASSQGLAGPTGELFF
. | TRBJ1-6 | . | TRBV6-2/TRBV6-3 | TGTGCCAGCAGTTTAGTGGACAGAAATTCACCCCTCCACTTT | CASSLVDRNSPLHF
TRBD1 | TRBJ2-5 | . | TRBV10-2 | TGCGCCAGCAGTGAGTCGTGGAAGGGGGCAGGGGATACGGAGACCCAGTACTTC | CASSESWKGAGDTETQYF
. | TRBJ2-1 | . | TRBV4-3 | TGCGCCAGCAGCCAAATTGGGGGGGCCGAGTACAATGAGCAGTTCTTC | CASSQIGGAEYNEQFF
TRBD1 | TRBJ1-6 | . | TRBV4-3 | TGCGCCAGCAGCCAAGACAGGGACAGTGATAATTCACCCCTCCACTTT | CASSQDRDSDNSPLHF
TRBD2 | TRBJ2-3 | . | TRBV10-3 | TGTGCCATCACGGGGACTATCGCAGATACGCAGTATTTT | CAITGTIADTQYF
. | TRBJ1-4 | . | TRBV12-3/TRBV12-4 | TGTGCCAGCACCTCGTATGAAAAACTGTTTTTT | CASTSYEKLFF
TRBD1 | TRBJ1-1 | . | TRBV7-2 | TGTGCCAGCAGCTCGACAGGGTGGGCTGAAGCTTTCTTT | CASSSTGWAEAFF
. | TRBJ2-1 | . | TRBV9 | TGTGCCAGCAGCGTAGCTACTCGGTTGAATGAGCAGTTCTTC | CASSVATRLNEQFF
. | TRBJ1-1 | few | TRBV19 | TGTGCCAGTACTCCCCGGGTGGGGAGGGGCACTGAAGCTTTCTTT | CASTPRVGRGTEAFF
. | TRBJ1-2 | . | TRBV18 | TGTGCCAGCTCGCCGGAACTAACCATTCCTATCTATGGCTACACCTTC | CASSPELTIPIYGYTF
TRBD2 | TRBJ2-7 | . | TRBV28 | TGTGCCAGCAGTGGGACTAGCCAGTCCTACGAGCAGTACTTC | CASSGTSQSYEQYF
. | TRBJ2-1 | . | TRBV7-8 | TGTGCCAGCAGCTTAGGGAGGGGTTCGGGCAATGAGCAGTTCTTC | CASSLGRGSGNEQFF
TRBD1 | TRBJ1-2 | . | TRBV11-2 | TGTGCCAGCAGCTCTCACAGGGGGCCTCGAAACGCGAATGGCTACACCTTC | CASSSHRGPRNANGYTF
. | TRBJ2-3 | . | TRBV28 | TGTGCCAGCAGTTTGACTAGCACAGATACGCAGTATTTT | CASSLTSTDTQYF